The source of this T cell receptor beta chain is a study of T cell responses to AZD1222 COVID-19 vaccine. V lost 3 bases and J lost 7; bases outside the gene matches: 14. This CDR3 contains 17 residues. Germline lookup yields CDR1 SEHNR and CDR2 FQNEAQ (reference sequence). Of note for this clone: Antigen specificity is unknown.

Study-wide points: White British ancestry dominated among donors, who included more females, and clonal diversity was possibly underestimated.

Data came from immunoSEQ multiplex PCR; TCRdb stores just in-frame clones and leaves some out. The sample shows more than 95,000 clones, roughly 90% of them seen only once. The sample in question was peripheral blood, obtained on day 0 of MenACWY control vaccination. The chain is built from TRBV7-9 and TRBJ2-2, with 7 nucleotides matching TRBD1. The receptor was derived from an adult in good health. For the CDR3, the DNA is TGTGCCAGCAGCTTTGACAGGGAAAGAGGGGTAGACGGGGAGCTGTTTTTT. Its translation is CASSFDRERGVDGELFF.